This T cell receptor beta chain was profiled in a study of identical twins. TCRdb redid the calling of the 5' RACE reads with MiXCR, one entry per CDR3 protein. This table holds a few hundred thousand distinct CDR3 sequences, about 8% found once. The V gene's germline CDR1 is SSHAT and CDR2 FNYEAQ (reference sequence). The CDR3 sequence is 14 residues long. V was clipped by 5 bases and J by 4 bases; unmatched bases: 6. This sample was also put to use in a study of yellow fever vaccine responses in identical twins.

The genes are TRBV7-7 and TRBJ2-3; TRBD1 matches at 7 bases. The TCR sequence derives from a woman aged 18-35 years in good health. Source material: memory (CD45RO+) T cells sorted from blood. The CDR3: CASSPDRAADTQYF. In DNA form, the CDR3 reads TGTGCCAGCAGCCCTGACAGGGCCGCAGATACGCAGTATTTT.